Each of the 2 T cell receptor beta chains below was sequenced from the same sample in a study of T cell clusters in autoimmune cytopenias. TRB was amplified from approximately 250 ng of peripheral blood genomic DNA per sample. TRB was amplified by touch-down multiplex PCR, primer pools A and B combined. TCRdb re-called the multiplex PCR reads and catalogs CDR3 proteins one per entry, DNA excluded. The sample shows 6,500 to 8,000 distinct CDR3 sequences, and 3.5% sits with its ten largest clones. Sequencing used peripheral blood. The receptors were gathered from a human donor with an autoimmune cytopenia or autoimmune hepatitis (not recorded which).

J is TRBJ1-1 and V is TRBV5-1. The CDR3 sequence is 14 residues long. The V gene's germline CDR1 is SGHRS and CDR2 YFSETQ. This CDR3 reads CASSFGVLNTEAFF.

The chain joins TRBV6-1 to TRBJ1-1; checking the TCRdb D call of TRBD1 is not possible without DNA. CDR3 length equals 15 residues. Germline V CDR1 and CDR2: MNHNS, SASEGT. The CDR3 here is CASSEGAFMNTEAFF.